This T cell receptor beta chain was profiled in a study of blood T cell repertoires in COVID-19. The trim removed 3 bases at V and 12 bases at J, leaving 5 bases unmatched. The CDR3 is 11 amino acids. Germline V CDR1 and CDR2: DFQATT, SNEGSKA (reference sequence). Cohorts were determined from participant-reported clinical history. Two negative PCRs, clearance, or symptom resolution were required of recovered Cohort 3 donors. In the original analysis: By means of reference gene primer amplification, nucleated cell counts were estimated. The table came from immunoSEQ multiplex PCR; TCRdb's copy has only in-frame clones and leaves some out. D and trimming were read from the DNA, whereas the V and J calls and clone size are those reported in that table. Altogether some 300,000 clones are present, roughly 91% being singletons, with the ten largest covering over 9%.

This TCR derives from a woman aged 25-40 years who had recovered from COVID-19. The genes are TRBV20-1 and TRBJ2-1; 7 bases agree with TRBD1. Material: PBMCs or T cells enriched from blood (not recorded which). The CDR3 nucleotides read TGCAGTGCTAGCTACAGGGGCCCGCAGTTCTTC. It is translated as CSASYRGPQFF.